The 10 T cell receptor beta chains presented below share a single source sample, sequenced in a study of T cells in localized non-small cell lung cancer. Clones were sequenced by immunoSEQ multiplex PCR, and TCRdb holds only the in-frame ones, with some missing. The data show about 130,000 clones, roughly 90% seen once. The sample was peripheral blood, taken before any cancer treatment. These receptors all come from an older female donor with stage I lung adenocarcinoma.

CDR3: CASSVSRDRGTEAFF. The CDR3 coding sequence is TGTGCCAGCAGCGTAAGCCGGGACAGGGGCACTGAAGCTTTCTTT. The V call is TRBV9, the J call TRBJ1-1, with 10 bases lining up with TRBD1. V dropped 1 base and J dropped 4; count of bases not matched to a gene: 4. CDR1 SGDLS and CDR2 YYNGEE come from the germline V gene. This CDR3 has 15 amino acids.

V is TRBV7-6 and J is TRBJ2-3; 10 nucleotides align to TRBD1. The CDR3 contains 16 residues. CDR1 is SGHVS, CDR2 FNYEAQ, per germline. J gave up 6 bases and V 5 bases, and 11 bases lay outside the gene matches. Here the CDR3 DNA reads TGTGCCAGCAGCCAAAACTCGGGACAGGGGTCGGATACGCAGTATTTT. As protein: CASSQNSGQGSDTQYF.

This rearrangement joins TRBV7-2 to TRBJ2-5, with D unresolved. V was cut by 6 bases and J by 2 bases, with 10 bases left in between. This CDR3 spans 13 amino acids. Germline CDR1 and CDR2: SGHTA and FQGNSA. CDR3 in amino acids: CASSSRVQETQYF. DNA for the CDR3: TGTGCCAGCAGTTCTCGGGTTCAAGAGACCCAGTACTTC.

V usage is TRBV7-3 and J usage is TRBJ2-5, with 11 bases lining up with TRBD1. J was trimmed by 5 bases and V by 2 bases; bases with no gene match: 7. The CDR3 runs to 16 residues. The germline V gene has CDR1 SGHTA and CDR2 FQGTGA. CDR3 amino acids: CASSLYGQGALETQYF. CDR3 bases: TGTGCCAGCAGCTTATACGGACAGGGGGCGTTGGAGACCCAGTACTTC.

The chain has TRBV11-2 and TRBJ2-7; D gene unclear. The CDR3 totals 12 residues. Per germline, CDR1 SGHAT and CDR2 FQNNGV. The V gene lost 5 bases and the J gene lost 6 bases, with 11 bases spanning the gap. CDR3 nucleotide sequence: TGTGCCAGCAGCCTCCGACACGCCGAGCAGTACTTC. This sequence encodes CASSLRHAEQYF.

The V and J genes are TRBV14 and TRBJ2-3; TRBD2 matches 14 bases. The CDR3 consists of 19 residues. The trim removed 0 bases at V and 3 bases at J, leaving 8 bases unmatched. Germline lookup yields CDR1 SGHDN and CDR2 FVKESK. DNA of the CDR3: TGTGCCAGCAGCCAAGACCTTGGGACTAGCGGGAGTACGACAGATACGCAGTATTTT. Amino acids: CASSQDLGTSGSTTDTQYF. The variable domain in full, with the rest retrieved from reference TRBV14 and TRBJ2-3, is EAGVTQFPSHSVIEKGQTVTLRCDPISGHDNLYWYRRVMGKEIKFLLHFVKESKQDESGMPNNRFLAERTGGTYSTLKVQPAELEDSGVYFCASSQDLGTSGSTTDTQYFGPGTRLTVL.

The chain recombines TRBV5-1 with TRBJ1-1, with D unclear. The V end was cut by 0 bases, the J end by 4 bases, with 10 bases between. In germline, CDR1 is SGHRS, CDR2 YFSETQ. The CDR3 spans 14 residues. The CDR3 bases are TGCGCCAGCAGCTTGGAGGCCGGGAGCACTGAAGCTTTCTTT. Protein product: CASSLEAGSTEAFF. The variable domain in full, completed from reference TRBV5-1 and TRBJ1-1, reads KAGVTQTPRYLIKTRGQQVTLSCSPISGHRSVSWYQQTPGQGLQFLFEYFSETQRNKGNFPGRFSGRQFSNSRSEMNVSTLELGDSALYLCASSLEAGSTEAFFGQGTRLTVV.

This CDR3 reads CASRDHGRETQYF. CDR3 DNA: TGTGCCAGCAGGGACCACGGGAGAGAGACCCAGTACTTC. This sequence joins TRBV2 and TRBJ2-5; a weak D match, TRBD2 (6 bases). This CDR3 region has 13 residues. Germline V gives CDR1 SNHLY, CDR2 FYNNEI. Trimming removed 6 bases at V and 4 bases at J, with 12 bases between.

This clone was seen just once. The rearrangement uses TRBV2 and TRBJ2-1, with D perhaps matching TRBD1 (5 bases). Trimming removed 2 bases at V and 6 bases at J, with 11 bases between. Germline CDR1 reads SNHLY; CDR2 reads FYNNEI. This CDR3 is 14 amino acids long. As DNA, the CDR3 is TGTGCCAGCAGTGAAAGGGGTAGGGGCAATGAGCAGTTCTTC. Its protein is CASSERGRGNEQFF.

The genes are TRBV28 and TRBJ1-1; D gene ambiguous. V lost 3 bases and J 5 bases, leaving 7 bases between the germline ends. CDR1 is MDHEN, CDR2 SYDVKM, per germline. This CDR3 comprises 12 residues. The CDR3 DNA sequence: TGTGCCAGCAGTTTTCTAGGGACTGAAGCTTTCTTT. This translates into CASSFLGTEAFF.